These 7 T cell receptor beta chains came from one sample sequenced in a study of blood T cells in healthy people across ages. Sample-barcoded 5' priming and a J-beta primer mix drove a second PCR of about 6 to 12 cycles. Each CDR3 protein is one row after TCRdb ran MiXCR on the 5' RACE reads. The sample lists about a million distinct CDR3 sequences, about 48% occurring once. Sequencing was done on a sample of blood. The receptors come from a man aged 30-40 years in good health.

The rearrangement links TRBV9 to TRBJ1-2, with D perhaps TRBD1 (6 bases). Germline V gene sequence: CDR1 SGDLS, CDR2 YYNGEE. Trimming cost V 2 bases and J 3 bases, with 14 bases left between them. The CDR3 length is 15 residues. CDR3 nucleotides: TGTGCCAGCAGCGTGGAAGCAGGGGACGACTATGGCTACACCTTC. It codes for CASSVEAGDDYGYTF. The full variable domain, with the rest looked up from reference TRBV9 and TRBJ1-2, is DSGVTQTPKHLITATGQRVTLRCSPRSGDLSVYWYQQSLDQGLQFLIQYYNGEERAKGNILERFSAQQFPDLHSELNLSSLELGDSALYFCASSVEAGDDYGYTFGSGTRLTVV.

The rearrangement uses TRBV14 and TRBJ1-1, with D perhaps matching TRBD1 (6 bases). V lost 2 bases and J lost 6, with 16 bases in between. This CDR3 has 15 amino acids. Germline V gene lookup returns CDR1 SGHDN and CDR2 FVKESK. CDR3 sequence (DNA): TGTGCCAGCAGCCAATTTAAAGGGGGAAACGCTGAAGCTTTCTTT. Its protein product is CASSQFKGGNAEAFF.

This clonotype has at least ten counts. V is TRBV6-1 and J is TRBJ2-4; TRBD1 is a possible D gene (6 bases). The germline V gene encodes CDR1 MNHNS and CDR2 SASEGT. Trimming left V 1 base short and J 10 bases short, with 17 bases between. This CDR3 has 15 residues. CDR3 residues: CASSEVPGQDQIQYF. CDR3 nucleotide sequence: TGTGCCAGCAGTGAAGTACCGGGACAAGATCAAATTCAGTACTTC.

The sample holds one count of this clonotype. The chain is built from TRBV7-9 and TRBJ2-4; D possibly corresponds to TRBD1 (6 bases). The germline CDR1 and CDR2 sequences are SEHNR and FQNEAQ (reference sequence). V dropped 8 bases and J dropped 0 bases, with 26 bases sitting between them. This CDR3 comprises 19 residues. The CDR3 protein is CASSGTGTSFDIAKNIQYF. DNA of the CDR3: TGTGCCAGCTCGGGGACCGGGACATCTTTTGACATAGCCAAAAACATTCAGTACTTC.

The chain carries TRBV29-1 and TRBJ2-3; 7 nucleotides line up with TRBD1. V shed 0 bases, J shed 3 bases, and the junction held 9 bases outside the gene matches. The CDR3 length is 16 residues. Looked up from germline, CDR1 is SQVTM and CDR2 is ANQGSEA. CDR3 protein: CSVEDEHRGETDTQYF. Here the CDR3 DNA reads TGCAGCGTTGAAGATGAGCACAGGGGAGAAACAGATACGCAGTATTTT.

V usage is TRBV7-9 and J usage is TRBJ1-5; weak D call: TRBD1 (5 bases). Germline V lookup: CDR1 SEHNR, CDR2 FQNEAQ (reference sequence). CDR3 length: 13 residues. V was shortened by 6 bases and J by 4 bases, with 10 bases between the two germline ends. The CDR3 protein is CASRAQENQPQHF. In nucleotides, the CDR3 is TGTGCCAGCAGAGCACAGGAAAATCAGCCCCAGCATTTT.

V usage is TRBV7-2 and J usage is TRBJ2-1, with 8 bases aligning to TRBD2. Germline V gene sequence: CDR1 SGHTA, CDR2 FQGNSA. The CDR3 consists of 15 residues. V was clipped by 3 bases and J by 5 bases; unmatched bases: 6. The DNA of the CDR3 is TGTGCCAGCAGCTTGGCCGGGGGGGCTGACAATGAGCAGTTCTTC. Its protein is CASSLAGGADNEQFF.